This TCR beta chain was profiled in a study of early T cells in non-severe SARS-CoV-2 infection. In the study overall: Investigators sequenced bulk RNA drawn from unsorted whole blood, and chains remained unpaired. Whole-study findings and limits: Missing private and CD4 specificities, VDJdb matching favored anti-spike CD8 responses.

There are a few counts of this clonotype. Its antigen remains unknown. V lost 5 bases, J lost 8 bases, and 10 bases lay in between. Germline V gene lookup returns CDR1 KGHSH and CDR2 LQKENI. The CDR3 has 12 amino acids. Unique molecular identifiers were attached to individual cDNA molecules. MiXCR, run by TCRdb on the 5' RACE reads, gives a single entry per CDR3 protein. The sample holds 55,000 to 70,000 distinct CDR3 sequences, 4.6% seen once. The specimen comprised whole blood, sampled at baseline. The receptor was isolated from an adult who was a healthcare worker with PCR-confirmed SARS-CoV-2 infection or an uninfected control (not recorded which). The donor label of this sample is uncertain. This chain connects TRBV18 to TRBJ2-1; no firm D call. The CDR3 region has the DNA TGTGCCAGCTCAGAGGTATCCCATGAGCAGTTCTTC. Translating gives CASSEVSHEQFF.